The rows below give T cell receptor beta chains drawn from one sample of a study of blood T cells in healthy people across ages. TCRdb called the 5' RACE reads again in MiXCR, with one record for every CDR3 protein. The sample records around 780,000 distinct CDR3 sequences, roughly 24% being singletons. The sample was also linked to a second study, of T cells of mothers and their children.

The specimen was blood. All receptors derive from a boy aged 10-17 years in good health. CDR3s include the opening cysteine and the closing phenylalanine or tryptophan. Fields, in order: J gene, D gene, clone size, V gene, CDR3 DNA, CDR3 protein. D genes are given only for firm matches. Only some rows state a clone size, as once, few, many or a class for expanded clones.

j_call: TRBJ2-3
d_call: .
clone_size: .
v_call: TRBV12-3/TRBV12-4
cdr3_nt: TGTGCCAGCAGAGTCGGAACAGATACGGAGTATTTT
cdr3_aa: CASRVGTDTEYF

j_call: TRBJ1-3
d_call: .
clone_size: .
v_call: TRBV27
cdr3_nt: TGTGCCAGGAGAGGGGCCTTGGTAGGGGACGGAAACACCATATATTTT
cdr3_aa: CARRGALVGDGNTIYF

j_call: TRBJ2-1
d_call: .
clone_size: .
v_call: TRBV6-6
cdr3_nt: TGTGCCAGCAGTTACGAGGCTAGAGGGGGCAATGAGCAGTTCTTC
cdr3_aa: CASSYEARGGNEQFF

j_call: TRBJ2-1
d_call: TRBD2
clone_size: few
v_call: TRBV30
cdr3_nt: TGTGCCTGGAGTGGACTAGCGGTTGGCGCGTTCTTC
cdr3_aa: CAWSGLAVGAFF

j_call: TRBJ2-4
d_call: .
clone_size: .
v_call: TRBV12-3/TRBV12-4
cdr3_nt: TGTGCCAGCAGTTTAGGGACAGCCCCTTCTCTAGCCAAAAACATTCAGTACTTC
cdr3_aa: CASSLGTAPSLAKNIQYF

j_call: TRBJ2-1
d_call: TRBD1
clone_size: few
v_call: TRBV16
cdr3_nt: TGTGCCAGCAGCCCTTGGACAGGGGAAAACAATGAGCAGTTCTTC
cdr3_aa: CASSPWTGENNEQFF

j_call: TRBJ2-7
d_call: .
clone_size: few
v_call: TRBV29-1
cdr3_nt: TGCAGCGCCACAGGGAGATACGAGCAGTACTTC
cdr3_aa: CSATGRYEQYF

j_call: TRBJ2-1
d_call: TRBD2
clone_size: .
v_call: TRBV10-3
cdr3_nt: TGTGCCATCAGTGCCCGGACTAGCGGGGGGAGGGATGAGCAGTTCTTC
cdr3_aa: CAISARTSGGRDEQFF

j_call: TRBJ1-2
d_call: .
clone_size: .
v_call: TRBV23-1
cdr3_nt: TGCGCCAGCAGTCACAACAGATCCTCCCTGTATGGCTACACCTTC
cdr3_aa: CASSHNRSSLYGYTF

j_call: TRBJ2-7
d_call: .
clone_size: few
v_call: TRBV20-1
cdr3_nt: TGCAGTGCTAGACTGGACACAGCTTCCTACGAGCAGTACTTC
cdr3_aa: CSARLDTASYEQYF

j_call: TRBJ1-6
d_call: .
clone_size: .
v_call: TRBV5-1
cdr3_nt: TGCGCCAGCAGCGAAGGGGTCCGTAATTCACCCCTCCACTTT
cdr3_aa: CASSEGVRNSPLHF

j_call: TRBJ2-5
d_call: .
clone_size: .
v_call: TRBV21-1
cdr3_nt: TGTGCCAGCAGCCCCCGGGGGTTCGAGACCCAGTACTTC
cdr3_aa: CASSPRGFETQYF

j_call: TRBJ2-5
d_call: TRBD2
clone_size: .
v_call: TRBV20-1
cdr3_nt: TGCAGTGCTTTGACGCCTAGCGGACAAGAGACCCAGTACTTC
cdr3_aa: CSALTPSGQETQYF

j_call: TRBJ2-1
d_call: TRBD2
clone_size: .
v_call: TRBV5-6
cdr3_nt: TGTGCCAGCAGCTTGGGGGCGGGAGGGCAGAATGAGCAGTTCTTC
cdr3_aa: CASSLGAGGQNEQFF

j_call: TRBJ1-2
d_call: .
clone_size: few
v_call: TRBV12-3/TRBV12-4
cdr3_nt: TGTGCCAGCAGTCCCCTCGAAGGCAGGGGATACTATGGCTACACCTTC
cdr3_aa: CASSPLEGRGYYGYTF

j_call: TRBJ2-5
d_call: TRBD1
clone_size: .
v_call: TRBV9
cdr3_nt: TGTGCCAGCAGCGTTACTTGGACAGGCCAAGAGACCCAGTACTTC
cdr3_aa: CASSVTWTGQETQYF

j_call: TRBJ2-1
d_call: TRBD2
clone_size: .
v_call: TRBV3-1
cdr3_nt: TGTGCCAGCAGCCAAGATCTAACGGGGGGGCATTCGGAGCAGTTCTTC
cdr3_aa: CASSQDLTGGHSEQFF

j_call: TRBJ1-2
d_call: .
clone_size: few
v_call: TRBV5-1
cdr3_nt: TGCGCCAGCAGCTTGGCCGGGATCAGCTATGGCTACACCTTC
cdr3_aa: CASSLAGISYGYTF

j_call: TRBJ2-7
d_call: TRBD1
clone_size: few
v_call: TRBV7-9
cdr3_nt: TGTGCCAGCAGCTCGCCCGTATTGGACAGGGGAGAAGAGCAGTACTTC
cdr3_aa: CASSSPVLDRGEEQYF

j_call: TRBJ2-5
d_call: .
clone_size: .
v_call: TRBV14
cdr3_nt: TGTGCCAGCAGCCCTCTGTACCGAGAGACCCAGTACTTC
cdr3_aa: CASSPLYRETQYF

j_call: TRBJ1-2
d_call: TRBD1
clone_size: .
v_call: TRBV7-9
cdr3_nt: TGTGCCAGCAGCTCGGGCAGGGGGACCTATGGCTACACCTTC
cdr3_aa: CASSSGRGTYGYTF

j_call: TRBJ1-2
d_call: .
clone_size: few
v_call: TRBV7-9
cdr3_nt: TGTGCCAGCAGCTCCTATACACGTGGCTACACCTTC
cdr3_aa: CASSSYTRGYTF

j_call: TRBJ2-7
d_call: TRBD1
clone_size: few
v_call: TRBV7-9
cdr3_nt: TGTGCCAGCAGCTTTGGACAGGGGTCGCACGAGCAGTACTTC
cdr3_aa: CASSFGQGSHEQYF

j_call: TRBJ2-5
d_call: .
clone_size: .
v_call: TRBV5-4
cdr3_nt: TGTGCCAGCAGCCCCTTTCGGGCAGCACTAGGGCGAGAGACCCAGTACTTC
cdr3_aa: CASSPFRAALGRETQYF

j_call: TRBJ2-1
d_call: .
clone_size: .
v_call: TRBV6-2/TRBV6-3
cdr3_nt: TGTGCCAGCAGTTACTCGTTGGGGGGGCATGAGCAGTTCTTC
cdr3_aa: CASSYSLGGHEQFF

j_call: TRBJ2-1
d_call: .
clone_size: few
v_call: TRBV12-3/TRBV12-4
cdr3_nt: TGTGCCAGCAGTTTAGCGGGAGGAGGGATTGAGCAGTTCTTC
cdr3_aa: CASSLAGGGIEQFF

j_call: TRBJ2-1
d_call: .
clone_size: .
v_call: TRBV20-1
cdr3_nt: TGCAGTGCTACGCTCATGAGGGCGTCCCACAACAATGAGCAGTTCTTC
cdr3_aa: CSATLMRASHNNEQFF

j_call: TRBJ2-6
d_call: TRBD1
clone_size: .
v_call: TRBV20-1
cdr3_nt: TGCAGTGCTAGGCCGGACAGGGGACTACCGTCGGGGGCCAACGTCCTGACTTTC
cdr3_aa: CSARPDRGLPSGANVLTF

j_call: TRBJ2-2
d_call: .
clone_size: few
v_call: TRBV27
cdr3_nt: TGTGCCAGCAGTTTGTCCCAGGGTTCCGGGGAGCTGTTTTTT
cdr3_aa: CASSLSQGSGELFF

j_call: TRBJ2-3
d_call: TRBD2
clone_size: .
v_call: TRBV20-1
cdr3_nt: TGCAGTGCTAGCGAGCGGGGGGGCCCGGATACGCAGTATTTT
cdr3_aa: CSASERGGPDTQYF

j_call: TRBJ1-5
d_call: TRBD1
clone_size: .
v_call: TRBV6-6
cdr3_nt: TGTGCCAGCAGAACAGGGGCCTCTAATCAGCCCCAGCATTTT
cdr3_aa: CASRTGASNQPQHF

j_call: TRBJ2-1
d_call: TRBD2
clone_size: few
v_call: TRBV20-1
cdr3_nt: TGCAGTGCTGGCCTGGGTAGCGGGGGGGCAGTATACAATGAGCAGTTCTTC
cdr3_aa: CSAGLGSGGAVYNEQFF

j_call: TRBJ1-1
d_call: .
clone_size: few
v_call: TRBV7-8
cdr3_nt: TGTGCCAGCAGCTTAGTGTCGCACGGGTCTCCTTTTGGAGTGAACACTGAAGCTTTCTTT
cdr3_aa: CASSLVSHGSPFGVNTEAFF

j_call: TRBJ2-3
d_call: .
clone_size: few
v_call: TRBV10-2
cdr3_nt: TGCGCCAGCAAGGAGGCAGGGATAGATACGCAGTATTTT
cdr3_aa: CASKEAGIDTQYF

j_call: TRBJ1-1
d_call: .
clone_size: .
v_call: TRBV30
cdr3_nt: TGTGCCTGGAGTCCCCCGGGGAGGAACACTGAAGCTTTCTTT
cdr3_aa: CAWSPPGRNTEAFF

j_call: TRBJ1-2
d_call: .
clone_size: .
v_call: TRBV11-2
cdr3_nt: TGTGCCAGCAGCTTAGCGGGGGGAACAGGAAACTATGGCTACACCTTC
cdr3_aa: CASSLAGGTGNYGYTF

j_call: TRBJ1-6
d_call: TRBD1
clone_size: .
v_call: TRBV4-1
cdr3_nt: TGCGCCAGCAGCCAAGGACTACGGGACAGCTATTCACCCCTCCACTTT
cdr3_aa: CASSQGLRDSYSPLHF

j_call: TRBJ2-1
d_call: TRBD2
clone_size: .
v_call: TRBV10-3
cdr3_nt: TGTGCCATCAGCGGACTAGCGGGGGACAATGAGCAGTTCTTC
cdr3_aa: CAISGLAGDNEQFF

j_call: TRBJ2-4
d_call: TRBD2
clone_size: .
v_call: TRBV15
cdr3_nt: TGTGCCACCAGCCGGAGGGGAGGGACTAATATGGACATTCAGTACTTC
cdr3_aa: CATSRRGGTNMDIQYF

j_call: TRBJ1-6
d_call: .
clone_size: .
v_call: TRBV28
cdr3_nt: TGTGCCAGCAGCCAACCCGGGCAGGGGCCTGAAAACCATAATTCACCCCTCCACTTT
cdr3_aa: CASSQPGQGPENHNSPLHF

j_call: TRBJ1-1
d_call: .
clone_size: few
v_call: TRBV14
cdr3_nt: TGTGCCAGCAGCCAGGGTACAGGTGCGTACACTGAAGCTTTCTTT
cdr3_aa: CASSQGTGAYTEAFF

j_call: TRBJ1-1
d_call: .
clone_size: .
v_call: TRBV20-1
cdr3_nt: TGCAGTGCTAGAGATCTTCGGGGTGCTGAAGCTTTCTTT
cdr3_aa: CSARDLRGAEAFF

j_call: TRBJ2-7
d_call: TRBD2
clone_size: .
v_call: TRBV11-2
cdr3_nt: TGTGCCAGCAGCGGAGTAGTAGGGAGGGAATACGAGCAGTACTTC
cdr3_aa: CASSGVVGREYEQYF

j_call: TRBJ2-7
d_call: TRBD1
clone_size: few
v_call: TRBV15
cdr3_nt: TGTGCCACCAGCAGAGATTTTGGAACAGGGGGGATTTACGAGCAGTACTTC
cdr3_aa: CATSRDFGTGGIYEQYF

j_call: TRBJ1-6
d_call: TRBD1
clone_size: few
v_call: TRBV6-5
cdr3_nt: TGTGCCAGCAGTTACGGACAGGGTGGTACACCCCTCCACTTT
cdr3_aa: CASSYGQGGTPLHF

j_call: TRBJ2-1
d_call: .
clone_size: many
v_call: TRBV12-3/TRBV12-4
cdr3_nt: TGTGCCAGCAGTCCGGGACGGAGGACTTTTAATGAGCAGTTCTTC
cdr3_aa: CASSPGRRTFNEQFF

j_call: TRBJ2-7
d_call: TRBD1
clone_size: few
v_call: TRBV28
cdr3_nt: TGTGCCAGCAGCAGGACAGGGTTGGGAACCTACGAGCAGTACTTC
cdr3_aa: CASSRTGLGTYEQYF

j_call: TRBJ2-5
d_call: TRBD2
clone_size: few
v_call: TRBV9
cdr3_nt: TGTGCCAGCAGCAACAGCGGGGCACGAGAAGAGACCCAGTACTTC
cdr3_aa: CASSNSGAREETQYF

j_call: TRBJ2-1
d_call: TRBD2
clone_size: .
v_call: TRBV7-9
cdr3_nt: TGTGCCAGCAGCCCCGGGAGGCATGAGCAGTTCTTC
cdr3_aa: CASSPGRHEQFF

j_call: TRBJ2-1
d_call: .
clone_size: .
v_call: TRBV14
cdr3_nt: TGTGCCAGCAGCCAGCTTTGGCCGGACAATGAGCAGTTCTTC
cdr3_aa: CASSQLWPDNEQFF

j_call: TRBJ2-1
d_call: TRBD2
clone_size: few
v_call: TRBV12-3/TRBV12-4
cdr3_nt: TGTGCCAGCAGTTTACAACTAGCGGGGGGGCTGGGGCAGTTCTTC
cdr3_aa: CASSLQLAGGLGQFF